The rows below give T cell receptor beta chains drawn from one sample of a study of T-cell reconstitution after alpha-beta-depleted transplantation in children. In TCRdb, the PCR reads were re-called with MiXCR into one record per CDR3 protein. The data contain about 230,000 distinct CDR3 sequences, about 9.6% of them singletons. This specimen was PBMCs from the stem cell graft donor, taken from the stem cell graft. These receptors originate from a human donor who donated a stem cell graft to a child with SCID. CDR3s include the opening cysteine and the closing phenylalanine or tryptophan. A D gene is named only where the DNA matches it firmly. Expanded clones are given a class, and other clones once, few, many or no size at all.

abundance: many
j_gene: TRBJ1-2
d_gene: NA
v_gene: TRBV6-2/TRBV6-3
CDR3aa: CASADGVLYGYTF
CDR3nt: TGTGCCAGCGCTGACGGGGTCCTCTATGGCTACACCTTC

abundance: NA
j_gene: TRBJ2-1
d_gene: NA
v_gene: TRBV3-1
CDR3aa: CACSQEGYRATYNEQFF
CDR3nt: TGTGCCTGCAGCCAAGAAGGGTACAGGGCTACCTACAATGAGCAGTTCTTC

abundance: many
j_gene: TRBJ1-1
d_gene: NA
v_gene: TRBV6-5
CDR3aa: CASSYELMNTEAFF
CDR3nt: TGTGCCAGCAGTTACGAGTTAATGAACACTGAAGCTTTCTTT

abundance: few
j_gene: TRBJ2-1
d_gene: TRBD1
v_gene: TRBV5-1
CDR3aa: CASSAPGQGANEQFF
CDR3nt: TGCGCCAGCAGCGCACCGGGACAGGGGGCTAATGAGCAGTTCTTC

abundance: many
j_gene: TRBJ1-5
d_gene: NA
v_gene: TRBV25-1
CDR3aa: CASSESMPNQPQHF
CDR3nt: TGTGCCAGCAGTGAATCCATGCCAAATCAGCCCCAGCATTTT

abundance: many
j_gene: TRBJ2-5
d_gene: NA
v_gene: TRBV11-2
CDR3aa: CASSLGRAFETQYF
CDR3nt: TGTGCCAGCAGCTTAGGTCGGGCTTTTGAGACCCAGTACTTC

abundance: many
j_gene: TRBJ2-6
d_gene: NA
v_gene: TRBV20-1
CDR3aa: CSASQGISGANVLTF
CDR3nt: TGCAGTGCTAGCCAGGGAATCTCTGGGGCCAACGTCCTGACTTTC

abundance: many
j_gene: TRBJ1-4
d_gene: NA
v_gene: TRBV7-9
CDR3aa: CASSPADGRVHEKLFF
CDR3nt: TGTGCCAGCAGCCCCGCGGACGGGAGGGTTCATGAAAAACTGTTTTTT

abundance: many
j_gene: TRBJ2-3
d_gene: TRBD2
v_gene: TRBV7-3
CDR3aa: CASSLASGGVTDTQYF
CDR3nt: TGTGCCAGCAGCTTGGCTAGCGGGGGGGTAACAGATACGCAGTATTTT

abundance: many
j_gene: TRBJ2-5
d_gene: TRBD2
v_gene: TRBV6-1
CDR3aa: CASKRGGASQETQYF
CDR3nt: TGTGCCAGCAAACGCGGGGGGGCGTCCCAAGAGACCCAGTACTTC

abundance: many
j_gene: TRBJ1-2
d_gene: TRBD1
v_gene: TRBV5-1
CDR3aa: CASAVTGKMRNYGYTF
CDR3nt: TGCGCCAGCGCCGTGACAGGGAAGATGAGAAACTATGGCTACACCTTC

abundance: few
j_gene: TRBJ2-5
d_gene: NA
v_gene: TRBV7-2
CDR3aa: CASSLGGSRAGETQYF
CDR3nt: TGTGCCAGCAGCTTGGGGGGATCAAGGGCCGGAGAGACCCAGTACTTC

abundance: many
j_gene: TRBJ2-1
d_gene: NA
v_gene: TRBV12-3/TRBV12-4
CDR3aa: CASSLREPGLSYNEQFF
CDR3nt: TGTGCCAGCAGTTTAAGGGAACCGGGACTCAGCTACAATGAGCAGTTCTTC

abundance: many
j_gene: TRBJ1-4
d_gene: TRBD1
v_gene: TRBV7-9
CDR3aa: CASSFPLRTGVNEKLFF
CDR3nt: TGTGCCAGCAGCTTTCCGCTTCGGACAGGGGTTAATGAAAAACTGTTTTTT

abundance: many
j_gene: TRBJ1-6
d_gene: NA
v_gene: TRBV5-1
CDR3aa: CASSLSPPDNNSPLHF
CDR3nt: TGCGCCAGCAGCTTGAGTCCTCCGGATAATAATTCACCCCTCCACTTT

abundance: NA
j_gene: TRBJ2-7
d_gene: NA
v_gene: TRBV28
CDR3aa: CASSTRDIRYEQYF
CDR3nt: TGTGCCAGCAGTACCCGGGACATACGCTACGAGCAGTACTTC

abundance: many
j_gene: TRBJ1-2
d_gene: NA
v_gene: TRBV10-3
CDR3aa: CAISGGTTGGYGYTF
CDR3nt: TGTGCCATCAGTGGGGGGACAACCGGCGGGTATGGCTACACCTTC

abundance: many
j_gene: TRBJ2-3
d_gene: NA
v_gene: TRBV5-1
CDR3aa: CASSYRDGSTDTQYF
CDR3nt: TGCGCCAGCAGTTACCGGGACGGCAGCACAGATACGCAGTATTTT

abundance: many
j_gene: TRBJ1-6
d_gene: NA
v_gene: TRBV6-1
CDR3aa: CASSARDGRNNSPLHF
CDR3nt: TGTGCCAGCAGTGCACGGGACGGCCGAAATAATTCACCCCTCCACTTT

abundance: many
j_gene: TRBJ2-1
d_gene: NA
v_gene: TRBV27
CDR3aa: CASSLSPDLFYNEQFF
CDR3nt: TGTGCCAGCAGTTTATCCCCTGATCTATTCTACAATGAGCAGTTCTTC

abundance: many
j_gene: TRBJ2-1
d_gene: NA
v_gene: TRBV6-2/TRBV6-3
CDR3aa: CASSYRQSLDEQFF
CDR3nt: TGTGCCAGCAGTTACCGCCAAAGTTTGGATGAGCAGTTCTTC

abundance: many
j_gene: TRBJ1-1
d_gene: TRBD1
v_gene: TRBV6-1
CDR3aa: CASSGPGTGGEGEAFF
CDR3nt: TGTGCCAGCAGTGGTCCCGGGACAGGGGGCGAGGGTGAAGCTTTCTTT

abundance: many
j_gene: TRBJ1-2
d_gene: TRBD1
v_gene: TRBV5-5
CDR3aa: CASRTGQGTYGYTF
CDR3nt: TGTGCCAGCAGAACGGGACAGGGTACCTATGGCTACACCTTC

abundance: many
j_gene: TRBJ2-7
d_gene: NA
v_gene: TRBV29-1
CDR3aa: CSVISGSSYEQYF
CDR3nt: TGCAGCGTGATAAGTGGGAGCTCCTACGAGCAGTACTTC

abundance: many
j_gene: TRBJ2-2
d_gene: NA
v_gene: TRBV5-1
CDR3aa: CASSLPRENTGELFF
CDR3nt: TGCGCCAGCAGCTTGCCAAGGGAGAACACCGGGGAGCTGTTTTTT

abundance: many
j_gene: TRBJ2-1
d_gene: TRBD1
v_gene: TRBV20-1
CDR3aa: CSARAWDREDFNEQFF
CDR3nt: TGCAGTGCTAGAGCTTGGGACAGGGAGGATTTCAATGAGCAGTTCTTC

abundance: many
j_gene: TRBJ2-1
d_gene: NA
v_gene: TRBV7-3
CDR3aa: CASSLNSYNEQFF
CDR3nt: TGTGCCAGCAGCTTAAACAGCTACAATGAGCAGTTCTTC